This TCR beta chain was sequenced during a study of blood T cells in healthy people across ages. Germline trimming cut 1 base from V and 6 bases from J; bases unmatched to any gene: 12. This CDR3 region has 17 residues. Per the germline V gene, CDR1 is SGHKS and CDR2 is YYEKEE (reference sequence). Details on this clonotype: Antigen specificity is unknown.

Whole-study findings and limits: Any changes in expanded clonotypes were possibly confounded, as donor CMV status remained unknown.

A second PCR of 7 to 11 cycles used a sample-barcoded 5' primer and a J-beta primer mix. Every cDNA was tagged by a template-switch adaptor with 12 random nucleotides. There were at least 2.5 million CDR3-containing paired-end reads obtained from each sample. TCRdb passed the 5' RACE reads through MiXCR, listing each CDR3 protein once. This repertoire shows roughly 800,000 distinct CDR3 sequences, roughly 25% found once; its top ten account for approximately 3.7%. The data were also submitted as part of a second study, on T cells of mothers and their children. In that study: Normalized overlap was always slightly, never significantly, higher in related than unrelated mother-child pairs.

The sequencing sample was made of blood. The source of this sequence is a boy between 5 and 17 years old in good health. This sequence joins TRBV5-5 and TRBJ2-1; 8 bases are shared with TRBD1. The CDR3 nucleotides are TGTGCCAGCAGCTTGTTCGATCGGACAGGGCCTATCAATGAGCAGTTCTTC. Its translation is CASSLFDRTGPINEQFF.